This T cell receptor (beta chain) stems from a study of CD4 T cells in relation to SARS-CoV-2 and coronaviruses. Here immunoSEQ multiplex PCR was the method, and the copy in TCRdb shows in-frame clones only, minus some. There are around 24,000 clones in the sample; 75% to 85% occur only once, and 21% lies in the top ten. This clone was counted a single time. Its antigen is not identified. Trimming removed 2 bases at V and 2 bases at J, with 6 bases between. The CDR3 has 13 amino acids. Germline CDR1 LNHDA, CDR2 SQIVND (reference sequence). Before the COVID-19 pandemic, during about 2011-2019, CD4+ T cells were taken from unexposed donors. The cells were cultured for less than twelve days before CD4+ T cells were isolated.

This clonotype was sampled from a human donor in good health. Sequencing was performed on CD4+ T cells from PBMCs, cultured in vitro. The chain uses TRBV19 and TRBJ1-1, with D unclear. CDR3 in amino acids: CASSISRNTEAFF. In DNA, the CDR3 is TGTGCCAGTAGTATATCTAGAAACACTGAAGCTTTCTTT.